The entry that follows covers one T cell receptor (beta chain) sequence. Its specificity is not known. V was cut by 2 bases and J by 5 bases, with 4 bases left in between. Germline values: CDR1 GTSNPN, CDR2 SVGIG (reference sequence). This CDR3 spans 10 amino acids. The sample belongs to a study of vaccination and CD4 T cells after COVID-19. Study as a whole: In culture, cells were exposed to overlapping spike peptides from SARS-CoV-2, HCoV-NL63, HCoV-OC43 and HCoV-229E.

The sample's treatment: roughly ten-day PBMC culture with coronavirus spike peptide pools or control peptides (ViraFEST assay). An Oncomine TCR Beta short-read assay was used to sequence the DNA from cultured CD4+ T cells. TCRdb used MiXCR to reprocess the PCR reads, holding one entry per CDR3 protein. The sample lists about 15,000 distinct CDR3 sequences; about three quarters were seen once. General study findings and limits: 304 of 307 vaccine-specific clones from convalescent patients were spike mono-reactive.

The sequencing input was CD4+ T cells from blood, cultured in vitro. The sequence came from a human donor who had recovered from COVID-19. The chain employs TRBV30 and TRBJ2-7; D is ambiguous. This CDR3 is CAWSSDEQYF. CDR3 nucleotides: TGTGCCTGGAGTTCAGACGAGCAGTACTTC. Drawing the rest from reference TRBV30 and TRBJ2-7, the complete variable domain is SQTIHQWPATLVQPVGSPLSLECTVEGTSNPNLYWYRQAAGRGLQLLFYSVGIGQISSEVPQNLSASRPQDRQFILSSKKLLLSDSGFYLCAWSSDEQYFGPGTRLTVT.